Sequencing of this T cell receptor (beta chain) was carried out in a study of shared clonotypes between healthy human individuals. Study details: Each donor's CD8 memory used one plate, CD8 naive two, each CD4 subset three.

Assay runs were performed at deep level. TCRdb keeps only in-frame clones here, not all; method: immunoSEQ multiplex PCR. The table includes 760,000 or so clones, 96% detected once. Terminally differentiated effector memory CD45RA+ cells were left out of the naive CD8 fraction, which was CD45RO-negative and positively selected for CCR7. Healthy adults negative for HIV, lacking recent acute infections or vaccinations, served as donors. Adults of Caucasian background living in Nashville, Tennessee made up all donors. The sample comprised naive CD8+ T cells sorted from blood. This TCR came from a man aged 30 to 39 in good health.

This chain's CDR3 is CASSFPLGATYEQYF. The CDR3, as DNA: TGTGCCAGCAGTTTTCCGCTCGGTGCCACCTACGAGCAGTACTTC. The chain employs TRBV28 and TRBJ2-7; D remains ambiguous. CDR1 and CDR2 from the germline V gene are MDHEN and SYDVKM. Trimming pared 3 bases from V and 2 bases from J, leaving 14 bases between. The length of the CDR3 is 15 residues.